The following is a T cell receptor beta chain sequence with its context. Its antigen is unknown. The entry originates in a study of lymphopenia after photon versus proton radiotherapy. Study results and limitations: Oligoclonal CD8+ Temra expansion after nadir drove photon patients' diversity drop. Larger post-nadir TCR diversity loss correlated inversely with survival in deceased patients.

This table comes from immunoSEQ multiplex PCR, and its TCRdb copy is limited to in-frame clones, with some not included. The sample holds fewer than 20,000 clones, approximately 91% seen once. This TCR was recovered from a man aged 65 to 79 with pancreatic cancer. The sample in question was peripheral blood, obtained from a patient treated with proton-based radiotherapy.

The CDR3 bases are TGTGCCAGCAGCTTGGCTCCCGGGACAGCATACAATGAGCAGTTCTTC. It translates to CASSLAPGTAYNEQFF. The V gene is TRBV7-2, the J gene TRBJ2-1; TRBD1 agrees at 7 bases. V lost 3 bases and J lost 4; bases outside the gene matches: 9. CDR3 length equals 16 residues. CDR1 and CDR2 from the germline V gene are SGHTA and FQGNSA. The full variable domain, completed using reference TRBV7-2 and TRBJ2-1, is GAGVSQSPSNKVTEKGKDVELRCDPISGHTALYWYRQSLGQGLEFLIYFQGNSAPDKSGLPSDRFSAERTGGSVSTLTIQRTQQEDSAVYLCASSLAPGTAYNEQFFGPGTRLTVL.